A selection of T cell receptor beta chains follows, all from one sample in a study of early T cells in non-severe SARS-CoV-2 infection. TCRdb reprocessed the 5' RACE reads via MiXCR and lists one record per CDR3 protein. The profile covers 50,000 to 55,000 distinct CDR3 sequences, with about 9.1% appearing a single time and under 5.5% taken by the ten largest. The source material was whole blood. The receptors originated from an adult who was a healthcare worker with PCR-confirmed SARS-CoV-2 infection or an uninfected control (not recorded which). CDR3s include the opening cysteine and the closing phenylalanine or tryptophan. D genes are given only for firm matches. Expanded clones get a size class; other rows say once, few or many, or leave the size out.

TRBV6-4	many	TRBJ2-7	TRBD2	CASSELAGAGEQYF	TGTGCCAGCAGTGAACTAGCGGGAGCCGGCGAGCAGTACTTC
TRBV12-3/TRBV12-4	-	TRBJ1-1	-	CASSANTEAFF	TGTGCCAGCAGTGCTAACACTGAAGCTTTCTTT
TRBV20-1	many	TRBJ2-7	TRBD2	CSARGGLVYEQYF	TGCAGTGCTAGGGGGGGACTAGTCTACGAGCAGTACTTC
TRBV18	many	TRBJ2-1	-	CASSPGSNNEQFF	TGTGCCAGCTCACCCGGGAGCAACAATGAGCAGTTCTTC
TRBV29-1	few	TRBJ2-7	-	CSVEGSGYEQYF	TGCAGCGTTGAGGGAAGTGGCTACGAGCAGTACTTC
TRBV2	many	TRBJ1-1	-	CASSLRQYTEAFF	TGTGCCAGCAGCTTGCGGCAATACACTGAAGCTTTCTTT
TRBV29-1	-	TRBJ2-7	TRBD1	CSVNPGTATYEQYF	TGCAGCGTGAACCCCGGGACAGCTACCTACGAGCAGTACTTC
TRBV29-1	-	TRBJ2-7	TRBD1	CSVTRTGGNEQYF	TGCAGCGTTACCCGGACAGGGGGCAACGAGCAGTACTTC
TRBV7-2	-	TRBJ2-1	TRBD2	CASSLGLAFDEQFF	TGTGCCAGCAGCCTGGGACTAGCTTTTGATGAGCAGTTCTTC
TRBV4-1	few	TRBJ2-5	-	CASSRMVAETQYF	TGCGCCAGCAGCCGTATGGTGGCGGAGACCCAGTACTTC
TRBV6-1	many	TRBJ2-7	TRBD1	CASSEVSVGQLLYEQYF	TGTGCCAGCAGTGAAGTAAGCGTGGGACAGTTACTATACGAGCAGTACTTC
TRBV5-6	-	TRBJ2-2	TRBD1	CASSHRDRAFGELFF	TGTGCCAGCAGCCACCGGGACAGGGCTTTCGGGGAGCTGTTTTTT
TRBV5-1	few	TRBJ2-2	-	CASSPPQANTGELFF	TGCGCCAGCAGCCCCCCACAAGCGAACACCGGGGAGCTGTTTTTT
TRBV7-3	many	TRBJ2-3	-	CASSLIPTDTQYF	TGTGCCAGCAGCTTAATACCCACAGATACGCAGTATTTT
TRBV20-1	many	TRBJ2-3	-	CSASRLEGTQYF	TGCAGTGCTAGTCGCCTAGAGGGTACGCAGTATTTT
TRBV10-3	few	TRBJ2-1	-	CAISETSRDNEQFF	TGTGCCATCAGTGAGACTAGCCGAGACAATGAGCAGTTCTTC
TRBV7-6	many	TRBJ2-1	TRBD2	CASTKAGGVNEQFF	TGTGCCAGCACAAAAGCTGGGGGGGTGAATGAGCAGTTCTTC
TRBV5-1	many	TRBJ1-2	-	CASSLESGSNYGYTF	TGCGCCAGCAGCTTGGAATCGGGGTCTAACTATGGCTACACCTTC
TRBV2	many	TRBJ2-1	TRBD2	CALNGLAGALNEQFF	TGTGCCCTAAACGGACTAGCGGGGGCTCTCAATGAGCAGTTCTTC
TRBV30	-	TRBJ1-6	-	CAWSVLGGRGSPLHF	TGTGCCTGGAGTGTACTGGGGGGCAGAGGCTCACCCCTCCACTTT
TRBV11-3	many	TRBJ1-1	-	CASSFARGTEAFF	TGTGCCAGCAGCTTTGCCCGAGGCACTGAAGCTTTCTTT
TRBV11-2	-	TRBJ2-6	-	CASSLGQLSGANVLTF	TGTGCCAGCAGCTTAGGACAGCTTTCTGGGGCCAACGTCCTGACTTTC
TRBV14	many	TRBJ1-1	-	CASSQGMGGPSTTEAFF	TGTGCCAGCAGCCAAGGTATGGGGGGACCCTCGACCACTGAAGCTTTCTTT
TRBV10-3	many	TRBJ1-4	-	CAIRSGRDEKLFF	TGTGCCATCAGGTCGGGCCGCGATGAAAAACTGTTTTTT
TRBV29-1	-	TRBJ2-1	TRBD2	CSVEDSGLAGEGEQFF	TGCAGCGTTGAAGATAGCGGACTAGCGGGAGAAGGTGAGCAGTTCTTC
TRBV5-8	many	TRBJ2-7	-	CASSPGEGREQYF	TGTGCCAGCAGCCCGGGAGAAGGGCGCGAGCAGTACTTC
TRBV4-1	many	TRBJ2-1	TRBD2	CASSQDPRLAGVTYNEQFF	TGCGCCAGCAGCCAAGATCCCCGACTAGCGGGGGTTACCTACAATGAGCAGTTCTTC
TRBV6-8	many	TRBJ1-5	-	CASSYMENQPQHF	TGTGCCAGCAGTTATATGGAGAATCAGCCCCAGCATTTT
TRBV5-1	many	TRBJ1-4	-	CASSQTGTSTNEKLFF	TGCGCCAGCAGCCAAACAGGGACCTCAACTAATGAAAAACTGTTTTTT
TRBV11-3	-	TRBJ2-1	-	CASSLGTAYNEQFF	TGTGCCAGCAGCTTAGGGACGGCCTACAATGAGCAGTTCTTC
TRBV6-6	once	TRBJ2-7	-	CASSLTVYEQYF	TGTGCCAGCAGTTTGACAGTTTACGAGCAGTACTTC
TRBV5-6	many	TRBJ2-3	TRBD2	CASSLVASGTDTQYF	TGTGCCAGCAGCTTGGTAGCTAGCGGGACCGATACGCAGTATTTT
TRBV5-1	many	TRBJ1-1	-	CASSFETLNTEAFF	TGCGCCAGCAGCTTCGAAACATTAAACACTGAAGCTTTCTTT
TRBV6-2/TRBV6-3	many	TRBJ2-6	TRBD1	CASSSGQGVSGANVLTF	TGTGCCAGCAGTTCCGGACAGGGGGTCTCTGGGGCCAACGTCCTGACTTTC
TRBV11-2	few	TRBJ2-1	TRBD1	CASSLRTGGHNEQFF	TGTGCCAGCAGCTTAAGGACAGGGGGTCACAATGAGCAGTTCTTC
TRBV19	few	TRBJ2-1	TRBD2	CASSFTSGSSYNEQFF	TGTGCCAGTAGTTTTACTAGCGGGAGCTCCTACAATGAGCAGTTCTTC
TRBV7-6	many	TRBJ2-3	-	CASSLLGGTDTQYF	TGTGCCAGCAGCTTACTCGGCGGGACAGATACGCAGTATTTT
TRBV24-1	many	TRBJ2-3	-	CATSDPTAPSTDTQYF	TGTGCCACCAGTGACCCGACAGCACCCAGCACAGATACGCAGTATTTT
TRBV2	many	TRBJ1-6	TRBD1	CASSLLKGQGSSPLHF	TGTGCCAGCAGCCTCTTAAAGGGACAGGGGAGTTCACCCCTCCACTTT
TRBV20-1	many	TRBJ2-1	TRBD2	CSASDVSGRAFNEQFF	TGCAGTGCTAGTGATGTTAGCGGGAGGGCCTTCAATGAGCAGTTCTTC
TRBV20-1	many	TRBJ2-7	-	CSARDGRLAAYEQYF	TGCAGTGCTAGAGATGGGCGACTGGCTGCGTACGAGCAGTACTTC
TRBV14	many	TRBJ1-4	-	CASSQDPLAREKLFF	TGTGCCAGCAGCCAAGATCCCCTGGCACGAGAAAAACTGTTTTTT
TRBV6-5	many	TRBJ1-3	-	CASSPRVSGNTIYF	TGTGCCAGCAGTCCACGAGTCTCTGGAAACACCATATATTTT
TRBV2	many	TRBJ1-2	-	CASSALGTDGYTF	TGTGCCAGCAGCGCCCTCGGGACCGATGGCTACACCTTC
TRBV7-2	many	TRBJ1-2	TRBD1	CASSLGGTGADIYGYTF	TGTGCCAGCAGCTTAGGGGGGACAGGGGCGGACATCTATGGCTACACCTTC
TRBV11-2	few	TRBJ1-1	-	CASSLAGRTEAFF	TGTGCCAGCAGCTTAGCAGGGAGGACTGAAGCTTTCTTT
TRBV7-6	many	TRBJ2-7	-	CASSPHPGGTYEQYF	TGTGCCAGCAGCCCCCATCCCGGGGGCACCTACGAGCAGTACTTC
TRBV9	-	TRBJ2-1	-	CASSVNDDTGFTEQFF	TGTGCCAGCAGCGTTAATGATGACACAGGGTTTACTGAGCAGTTCTTC
TRBV19	many	TRBJ2-1	TRBD2	CASSITGGPNEQFF	TGTGCCAGTAGTATCACGGGAGGGCCTAATGAGCAGTTCTTC
TRBV7-9	-	TRBJ1-6	TRBD1	CASSSAGTGRSPLHF	TGTGCCAGCAGCTCTGCGGGGACAGGGAGATCACCCCTCCACTTT
TRBV6-5	-	TRBJ2-4	-	CASSPPGILAKNIQYF	TGTGCCAGCAGCCCGCCAGGGATCCTAGCCAAAAACATTCAGTACTTC